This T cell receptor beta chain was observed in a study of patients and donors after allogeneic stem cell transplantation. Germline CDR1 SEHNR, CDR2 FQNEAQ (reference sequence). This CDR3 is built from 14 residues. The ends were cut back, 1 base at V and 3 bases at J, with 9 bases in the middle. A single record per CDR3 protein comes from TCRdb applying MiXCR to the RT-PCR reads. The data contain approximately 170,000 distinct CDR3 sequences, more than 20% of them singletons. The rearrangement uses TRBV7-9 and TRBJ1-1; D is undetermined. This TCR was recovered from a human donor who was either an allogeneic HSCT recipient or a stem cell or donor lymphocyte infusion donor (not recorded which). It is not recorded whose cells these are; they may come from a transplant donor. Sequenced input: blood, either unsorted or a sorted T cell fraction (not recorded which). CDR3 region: CASSLGQRYTEAFF. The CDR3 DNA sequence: TGTGCCAGCAGCTTAGGCCAGCGTTACACTGAAGCTTTCTTT. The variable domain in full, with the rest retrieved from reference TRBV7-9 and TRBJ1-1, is DTGVSQNPRHKITKRGQNVTFRCDPISEHNRLYWYRQTLGQGPEFLTYFQNEAQLEKSRLLSDRFSAERPKGSFSTLEIQRTEQGDSAMYLCASSLGQRYTEAFFGQGTRLTVV.